These 8 T cell receptor beta chains originate from one sample sequenced in a study of blood T cells in healthy people across ages. With a J-beta primer mix and a sample-barcoded 5' primer, a second PCR ran roughly 7 to 11 cycles. One entry per CDR3 protein, called by TCRdb with MiXCR from the 5' RACE reads. The data show 1.5 million to 2 million distinct CDR3 sequences, with 28% seen just once and about 8% held by the top ten. Sequencing input: blood. The receptor set was obtained from a young woman in good health.

This clonotype showed up many times. The CDR3 is CAISGGDREKSGYEQYF. The DNA of the CDR3 is TGTGCCATCAGTGGAGGGGACAGGGAAAAATCGGGCTACGAGCAGTACTTC. This chain connects TRBV10-3 to TRBJ2-7; 9 positions match TRBD1. The ends lost 4 bases at V and 3 bases at J; junction bases unmatched: 13. CDR1 ENHRY and CDR2 SYGVKD come from the germline V gene. CDR3 length: 17 residues.

This clonotype was counted at least ten times. The chain has TRBV7-2 and TRBJ2-7, with 12 bases lining up with TRBD2. The CDR3 extends over 15 amino acids. The J segment lost 2 bases and the V segment lost 4 bases, leaving 3 bases of the junction unmatched. Germline values: CDR1 SGHTA, CDR2 FQGNSA. The chain's CDR3 is CASSSRLAGAYEQYF. The CDR3 DNA reads TGTGCCAGCAGCTCTAGACTAGCGGGGGCCTACGAGCAGTACTTC.

This clonotype was seen at least ten times. This chain uses TRBV30 with TRBJ2-5, with D tentatively TRBD2 (5 bases). The CDR3 has 11 residues. V lost 0 bases and J 7 bases, leaving 6 bases between the germline ends. Germline-derived CDR1 and CDR2 are GTSNPN and SVGIG (reference sequence). The CDR3 sequence: CAWSVRGTQYF. The CDR3 nucleotides are TGTGCCTGGAGTGTACGGGGGACCCAGTACTTC. The full variable domain, rest sourced from reference TRBV30 and TRBJ2-5, is SQTIHQWPATLVQPVGSPLSLECTVEGTSNPNLYWYRQAAGRGLQLLFYSVGIGQISSEVPQNLSASRPQDRQFILSSKKLLLSDSGFYLCAWSVRGTQYFGPGTRLLVL.

This clonotype was recorded at least ten times. The DNA of the CDR3 is TGCAGCGTTGTGACCAACTCTCTGACCGAGCAGTACTTC. Translated: CSVVTNSLTEQYF. The chain links TRBV29-1 to TRBJ2-7; D gene ambiguous. With 4 bases removed from V and 6 bases from J, the gap between germline ends came to 16 bases. Germline values: CDR1 SQVTM, CDR2 ANQGSEA. The CDR3 is 13 residues long.

Turning to this clonotype: This sequence may be a read error, since a much larger clone differs from it by one base. This chain links TRBV28 with TRBJ1-5; D ambiguous. The germline CDR1 and CDR2 sequences are MDHEN and SYDVKM. This CDR3 is built from 12 residues. CDR3 in DNA: TGTGCCAGCACGACGGGCAATCGGCCCCAGCATTTT. This codes for CASTTGNRPQHF.

The chain combines TRBV27 with TRBJ2-7; a possible D gene is TRBD2 (6 bases). The CDR3 sequence is 13 residues long. Germline V gene sequence: CDR1 MNHEY, CDR2 SMNVEV (reference sequence). With 8 bases removed from V and 6 bases from J, the gap between germline ends came to 17 bases. The CDR3 sequence is CASGHGGGIEQYF. The CDR3 DNA sequence: TGTGCCAGCGGCCATGGGGGAGGAATCGAGCAGTACTTC.

The chain joins TRBV20-1 to TRBJ2-1; no clear D. V dropped 4 bases and J dropped 4 bases, with 20 bases sitting between them. Germline loops: CDR1 DFQATT, CDR2 SNEGSKA (reference sequence). The CDR3 loop spans 16 amino acids. CDR3 sequence (DNA): TGCAGTGCTACTAAGATTTTGGCTAGACGTTACAATGAGCAGTTCTTC. Its translation: CSATKILARRYNEQFF.

The gene calls are TRBV7-2 and TRBJ2-7; the match to TRBD2 covers 13 bases. Germline V gene data show CDR1 as SGHTA and CDR2 as FQGNSA. The CDR3 loop spans 18 amino acids. The junction had 12 bases not matched to a gene; V was cut back by 1 base and J by 6 bases. The CDR3 DNA reads as TGTGCCAGCAGCTTAGTGGGGGAACTAGCGGGAGGGCCCCCCGAGCAGTACTTC. As protein: CASSLVGELAGGPPEQYF.